The T cell receptor beta chain under discussion was sequenced for a study of T cell repertoires in cytomegalovirus infection (dated by TCRdb to the late 2010s). Some background on the complete study: Donor HLA type was relevant to the analysis, as public TCR beta signatures indicated carriage of CMV infection together with the matching HLA type. What the study reported, not specific to this receptor: Carriers of CMV infection plus the relevant HLA type were discriminated by the cumulative frequency of public TCR beta family members in the study cohort and in an independent 352-donor cohort. In the ex vivo response, HLA-C-restricted CMV-specific TCR beta clonotypes were dominant, and in two of eight donors the single most frequent clonotype came from this HLA-C-restricted group.

CDR1 SGHTA and CDR2 FQGNSA were looked up in the germline V gene. Including the terminal cysteine and phenylalanine, the CDR3 comprises 18 residues. Solely the CDR3 DNA is kept, with 54 bases framed from the first base. V is clipped by 1 base and J by 0 bases, and the sequence between their germline boundaries is 18 bases long. The sequencing machine was an Illumina HiSeq 1500. The public reads were run again by TCRdb, first through fastp at Q25 and then through MiXCR, and only productive beta chains were kept. For every CDR3 protein sequence, its rows merge into one entry that carries the most common genes and DNA. This sample gives hundreds of thousands of distinct CDR3 sequences in total; approximately 24% of them show up just once. Less than 9.5% of the sample belongs to the ten largest clones. The sample holds many counts of this clonotype. The antigen it recognizes is unknown. Per-base quality was not reported, and no clone a single base away is much larger than it.

The sample comprised CD8+ T cells from PBMCs. The chain couples TRBV7-2 to TRBJ2-5; no confident D gene assignment can be made. The sequence was collected from a human donor in good health (CMV status not recorded). Some clones in this sample may be carry-over from other donors' samples. For the CDR3, the sequence is CASSLGPDTARNQETQYF. The nucleotide sequence is TGTGCCAGCAGCTTAGGCCCCGACACCGCCCGCAACCAAGAGACCCAGTACTTC.